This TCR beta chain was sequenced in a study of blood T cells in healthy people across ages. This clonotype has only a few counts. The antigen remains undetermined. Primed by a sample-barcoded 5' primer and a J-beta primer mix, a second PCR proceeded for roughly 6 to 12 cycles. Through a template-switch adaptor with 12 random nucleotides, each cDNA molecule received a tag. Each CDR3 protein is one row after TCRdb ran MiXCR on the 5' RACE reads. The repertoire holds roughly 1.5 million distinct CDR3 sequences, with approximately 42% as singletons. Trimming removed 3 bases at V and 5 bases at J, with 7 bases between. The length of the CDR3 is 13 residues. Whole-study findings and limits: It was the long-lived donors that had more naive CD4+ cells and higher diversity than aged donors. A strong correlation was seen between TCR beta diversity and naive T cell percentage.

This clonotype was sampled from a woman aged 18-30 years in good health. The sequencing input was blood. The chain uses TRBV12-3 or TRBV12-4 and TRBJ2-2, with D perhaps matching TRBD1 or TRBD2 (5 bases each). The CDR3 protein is CASSFGTTGELFF. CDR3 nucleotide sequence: TGTGCCAGCAGTTTCGGGACGACCGGGGAGCTGTTTTTT.